The next 2 T cell receptor beta chains were all read from a single sample in a study of cytomegalovirus exposure and HLA in healthy donors. PCR primers comprised 60 Vbeta and 13 Jbeta primers. Method: immunoSEQ multiplex PCR; TCRdb's copy keeps in-frame clones and lacks some. The data hold 150,000 to 250,000 clones, with 70% to 85% observed a single time. Sequenced sample: PBMCs. All receptors derive from a boy younger than 10 in good health and CMV-seronegative.

The rearrangement joins TRBV4-3 to TRBJ1-3; no clear D. Deletions cut 0 bases from V and 0 bases from J, with 6 bases between. This CDR3 contains 15 residues. Germline-derived CDR1 and CDR2 are LGHNA and YSLEER. The CDR3 bases are TGCGCCAGCAGCCAAGACAGACTCTCTGGAAACACCATATATTTT. Its translation: CASSQDRLSGNTIYF.

The rearrangement uses TRBV5-6 and TRBJ2-5; 10 bases line up with TRBD2. There are 15 residues in the CDR3. From germline, CDR1 is SGHDT and CDR2 YYEEEE. J was trimmed by 0 bases and V by 3 bases; bases with no gene match: 2. The CDR3 loop reads CASSSLAGDQETQYF. In DNA form, the CDR3 reads TGTGCCAGCAGCTCCCTAGCGGGGGACCAAGAGACCCAGTACTTC.